Listed below are T cell receptor beta chains from one sample, sequenced in a study of graft-versus-host responses after intestinal transplantation. Only in-frame clones appear in the TCRdb table, and some are missing; sequencing was by immunoSEQ multiplex PCR. Of 100,000 or so clones listed, about 92% are singletons. No antigens are known for them. The starting material was unstimulated CD8+ T cells sorted from spleen or lymph node cells, obtained before intestinal transplant. All receptors derive from a human donor who received an intestinal transplant. Each CDR3 is given with its conserved first and last residue. The D gene is left open where the match is weak. Clone size is given for some rows only: seen once, a few or many times, or a class if the clone is expanded.

v_gene: TRBV7-2; abundance: .; j_gene: TRBJ2-3; d_gene: .; CDR3nt: TGTGCCAGCAGCTTCCCGGAGGCAGATACGCAGTATTTT; CDR3aa: CASSFPEADTQYF
v_gene: TRBV29-1; abundance: once; j_gene: TRBJ1-6; d_gene: .; CDR3nt: TGCAGCGTTGACCCACGCGGGGATGGGACCCTCCACTTT; CDR3aa: CSVDPRGDGTLHF
v_gene: TRBV7-9; abundance: .; j_gene: TRBJ1-2; d_gene: TRBD1; CDR3nt: TGTGCCAGCAGCTTAGCAGGGGGCGGCTATGGCTACACCTTC; CDR3aa: CASSLAGGGYGYTF
v_gene: TRBV7-9; abundance: .; j_gene: TRBJ2-3; d_gene: TRBD2; CDR3nt: TGTGCCAGCAGCTATAGCGGGGGTAGACCAGATACGCAGTATTTT; CDR3aa: CASSYSGGRPDTQYF
v_gene: TRBV7-9; abundance: .; j_gene: TRBJ2-7; d_gene: .; CDR3nt: TGTGCCAGCAGAACCCCCGACAGCCACAAGCAGTACTTC; CDR3aa: CASRTPDSHKQYF
v_gene: TRBV27; abundance: .; j_gene: TRBJ1-1; d_gene: .; CDR3nt: TGTGCCAGCAGTTCCGGGTGGAGTGGGACTGAAGCTTTCTTT; CDR3aa: CASSSGWSGTEAFF
v_gene: TRBV5-6; abundance: once; j_gene: TRBJ2-5; d_gene: TRBD2; CDR3nt: TGTGCCAGCAGCTCCCCCGCTAGCGGGTGGGAGACCCAGTACTTC; CDR3aa: CASSSPASGWETQYF
v_gene: TRBV30; abundance: .; j_gene: TRBJ1-3; d_gene: TRBD1; CDR3nt: TGTGCCTGGACGGAGTATTACAGGGGGAACGGGTCGGACACCATATATTTT; CDR3aa: CAWTEYYRGNGSDTIYF
v_gene: TRBV4-1; abundance: .; j_gene: TRBJ2-5; d_gene: .; CDR3nt: TGCGCCAGCAGCGTCGGGGAGACCCAGTACTTC; CDR3aa: CASSVGETQYF
v_gene: TRBV30; abundance: .; j_gene: TRBJ2-2; d_gene: .; CDR3nt: TGTGCCTGGAAAGCCCTAAGCGGCGGAGCACCCAACACCGGGGAGCTGTTTTTT; CDR3aa: CAWKALSGGAPNTGELFF
v_gene: TRBV4-3; abundance: once; j_gene: TRBJ2-3; d_gene: TRBD2; CDR3nt: TGCGCCAGCAGCCAAGATCGGCTAGCGGGGGGGCCAGATACGCAGTATTTT; CDR3aa: CASSQDRLAGGPDTQYF
v_gene: TRBV30; abundance: .; j_gene: TRBJ1-5; d_gene: TRBD1; CDR3nt: TGTGCCTGGAGCAAGGGACAGGGGAATCAGCCCCAGCATTTT; CDR3aa: CAWSKGQGNQPQHF
v_gene: TRBV2; abundance: .; j_gene: TRBJ2-3; d_gene: .; CDR3nt: TGTGCCAGCAGCCCGAGGGGGGGAACAGATACGCAGTATTTT; CDR3aa: CASSPRGGTDTQYF
v_gene: TRBV30; abundance: .; j_gene: TRBJ1-4; d_gene: TRBD1; CDR3nt: TGTGCCTGCGAAGGGGGACAGGGGGATGAAAAACTGTTTTTT; CDR3aa: CACEGGQGDEKLFF
v_gene: TRBV10-3; abundance: .; j_gene: TRBJ1-1; d_gene: .; CDR3nt: TGTGCCATCAGCCAAGGGACAATGAACACTGAAGCTTTCTTT; CDR3aa: CAISQGTMNTEAFF
v_gene: TRBV4-3; abundance: .; j_gene: TRBJ2-4; d_gene: TRBD2; CDR3nt: TGCGCCAGCAGCCAAGATAGCGGGGGGGCCAAAAACATTCAGTACTTC; CDR3aa: CASSQDSGGAKNIQYF
v_gene: TRBV5-8; abundance: .; j_gene: TRBJ2-7; d_gene: .; CDR3nt: TGTGCCAGCAGCTTCGGTCAGGGGCCCTACGAGCAGTACTTC; CDR3aa: CASSFGQGPYEQYF
v_gene: TRBV9; abundance: .; j_gene: TRBJ1-2; d_gene: .; CDR3nt: TGTGCCAGCAGCGCAAGGTTTCGGGAGGTCGATGGCTACACCTTC; CDR3aa: CASSARFREVDGYTF
v_gene: TRBV15; abundance: .; j_gene: TRBJ2-1; d_gene: .; CDR3nt: TGTGCCACCAGGCTGGAGGGGAGCTCCTACAATGAGCAGTTCTTC; CDR3aa: CATRLEGSSYNEQFF
v_gene: TRBV30; abundance: .; j_gene: TRBJ2-1; d_gene: TRBD2; CDR3nt: TGTGCCTGGAGTGTACTAGCGGCTTACAATGAGCAGTTCTTC; CDR3aa: CAWSVLAAYNEQFF
v_gene: TRBV4-3; abundance: .; j_gene: TRBJ2-7; d_gene: TRBD1; CDR3nt: TGCGCCAGCAGCCAAGAGGACAGGGGGCTTTCTTCCACCTTCTACGAGCAGTACTTC; CDR3aa: CASSQEDRGLSSTFYEQYF
v_gene: TRBV30; abundance: .; j_gene: TRBJ2-5; d_gene: TRBD1; CDR3nt: TGTGCCTGGAGTGGGGACAGGGCAGAGACCCAGTACTTC; CDR3aa: CAWSGDRAETQYF
v_gene: TRBV4-3; abundance: .; j_gene: TRBJ2-3; d_gene: .; CDR3nt: TGCGCCAGCAGCCAACTCCCGCCCGGGAGCACAGATACGCAGTATTTT; CDR3aa: CASSQLPPGSTDTQYF
v_gene: TRBV11-2; abundance: .; j_gene: TRBJ1-2; d_gene: .; CDR3nt: TGTGCCAGCAGCTTAGTGTGGGGCCGCGGCTACACCTTC; CDR3aa: CASSLVWGRGYTF
v_gene: TRBV19; abundance: .; j_gene: TRBJ2-7; d_gene: .; CDR3nt: TGTGCCAGTAGTATCGGGCGGGGATCCTCCTACGAGCAGTACTTC; CDR3aa: CASSIGRGSSYEQYF
v_gene: TRBV2; abundance: .; j_gene: TRBJ2-5; d_gene: .; CDR3nt: TGTGCCAGCAGTGACGTTGGGGGGGGCATCCAAGAGACCCAGTACTTC; CDR3aa: CASSDVGGGIQETQYF
v_gene: TRBV29-1; abundance: .; j_gene: TRBJ1-2; d_gene: .; CDR3nt: TGCAGCGTTGCACAGGGAGAGGGGGGCTACACCTTC; CDR3aa: CSVAQGEGGYTF
v_gene: TRBV7-9; abundance: once; j_gene: TRBJ2-1; d_gene: .; CDR3nt: TGTGCCAGCAGTACACGTAACAGCTACAATGAGCAGTTCTTC; CDR3aa: CASSTRNSYNEQFF
v_gene: TRBV9; abundance: .; j_gene: TRBJ2-1; d_gene: TRBD2; CDR3nt: TGTGCCAGCAGCGTAGAAGGCGGGGGGGCAAGAGAGCAGTTCTTC; CDR3aa: CASSVEGGGAREQFF
v_gene: TRBV7-9; abundance: .; j_gene: TRBJ2-3; d_gene: TRBD2; CDR3nt: TGTGCCAGCAGCCCTAGCGGGGGGGGCACAGATACGCAGTATTTT; CDR3aa: CASSPSGGGTDTQYF
v_gene: TRBV7-9; abundance: .; j_gene: TRBJ2-2; d_gene: TRBD1; CDR3nt: TGTGCCAGCAGCTTACTCGGACAGGGGGCCTCGAACACCGGGGAGCTGTTTTTT; CDR3aa: CASSLLGQGASNTGELFF
v_gene: TRBV19; abundance: .; j_gene: TRBJ1-1; d_gene: TRBD1; CDR3nt: TGTGCCAGTAGTTTAACAGGGGGAACCTATTTGGGAACTGAAGCTTTCTTT; CDR3aa: CASSLTGGTYLGTEAFF
v_gene: TRBV27; abundance: .; j_gene: TRBJ2-3; d_gene: TRBD2; CDR3nt: TGTGCCAGCAGTTGGAGGGGGACTAGCGGGGGGCAAGGCACAGATACGCAGTATTTT; CDR3aa: CASSWRGTSGGQGTDTQYF
v_gene: TRBV12-5; abundance: .; j_gene: TRBJ2-7; d_gene: .; CDR3nt: TGTGCTAGTGGTTTGGTACGAGGGTTGGGTAAAGACGAGCAGTACTTC; CDR3aa: CASGLVRGLGKDEQYF
v_gene: TRBV7-9; abundance: .; j_gene: TRBJ2-7; d_gene: TRBD1; CDR3nt: TGTGCCAGCAGCTCGTTTCCCCGGGACAGCTTATCCTACGAGCAGTACTTC; CDR3aa: CASSSFPRDSLSYEQYF
v_gene: TRBV7-9; abundance: .; j_gene: TRBJ2-7; d_gene: .; CDR3nt: TGTGCCAGCAGCGCGGGGTACTACGAGCAGTACTTC; CDR3aa: CASSAGYYEQYF
v_gene: TRBV4-1; abundance: few; j_gene: TRBJ1-1; d_gene: .; CDR3nt: TGCGCCAGCAGCCAAGAACCAGGACTGTCGAACACTGAAGCTTTCTTT; CDR3aa: CASSQEPGLSNTEAFF
v_gene: TRBV5-6; abundance: .; j_gene: TRBJ1-2; d_gene: .; CDR3nt: TGTGCCAGCAGGTCCGAAGCGGCCAGGATCGACGGCTACACCTTC; CDR3aa: CASRSEAARIDGYTF
v_gene: TRBV6-7; abundance: .; j_gene: TRBJ2-4; d_gene: .; CDR3nt: TGTGCCAGCACCCACCCGACATTATTCCAAAACATTCAGTACTTC; CDR3aa: CASTHPTLFQNIQYF
v_gene: TRBV7-6; abundance: .; j_gene: TRBJ2-1; d_gene: TRBD2; CDR3nt: TGTGCCAGCAGCCCCCGAGCGGGGGGGGCCTTAGGAGAGCAGTTCTTC; CDR3aa: CASSPRAGGALGEQFF
v_gene: TRBV15; abundance: .; j_gene: TRBJ1-2; d_gene: .; CDR3nt: TGTGCCACCAGCAGGGCCCGGGATGCTAACTATGGCTACACCTTC; CDR3aa: CATSRARDANYGYTF
v_gene: TRBV29-1; abundance: .; j_gene: TRBJ1-2; d_gene: TRBD1; CDR3nt: TGCAGCGTTGTGACAGGGAACTATGGCTACACCTTC; CDR3aa: CSVVTGNYGYTF
v_gene: TRBV7-8; abundance: .; j_gene: TRBJ1-2; d_gene: .; CDR3nt: TGTGCCAGCAGCTTAGTAGGGGCCGGGGGGGATCGTGGCTACACCTTC; CDR3aa: CASSLVGAGGDRGYTF
v_gene: TRBV2; abundance: .; j_gene: TRBJ1-2; d_gene: TRBD1; CDR3nt: TGTGCCAGCACACTGACCACAGGGGAAGATGGCTACACCTTC; CDR3aa: CASTLTTGEDGYTF
v_gene: TRBV7-9; abundance: .; j_gene: TRBJ2-5; d_gene: TRBD2; CDR3nt: TGTGCCAGCAGCTTAGAGGAGCGGGGGGCTCGGGAGACCCAGTACTTC; CDR3aa: CASSLEERGARETQYF
v_gene: TRBV5-6; abundance: .; j_gene: TRBJ1-2; d_gene: TRBD1; CDR3nt: TGTGCCAGCAGCGTGGTAGGACAGGGAAACTATGGCTACACCTTC; CDR3aa: CASSVVGQGNYGYTF
v_gene: TRBV21-1; abundance: .; j_gene: TRBJ1-5; d_gene: .; CDR3nt: TGTGCCAGCCGGGGGAGCAATCAGCCCCAGCATTTT; CDR3aa: CASRGSNQPQHF
v_gene: TRBV27; abundance: .; j_gene: TRBJ2-1; d_gene: TRBD2; CDR3nt: TGTGCCAGCAGACGGACTAGATCATATGAGCAGTTCTTC; CDR3aa: CASRRTRSYEQFF
v_gene: TRBV21-1; abundance: .; j_gene: TRBJ2-7; d_gene: .; CDR3nt: TGTGCCAGCAGCAAAGGTAGGCCCAAACAGGGGCCCAGGGGTCGAGAGCAGTACTTC; CDR3aa: CASSKGRPKQGPRGREQYF
v_gene: TRBV30; abundance: .; j_gene: TRBJ2-3; d_gene: TRBD2; CDR3nt: TGTGCCTGGAGCCCCGGGGGGGCGTTAGATACGCAGTATTTT; CDR3aa: CAWSPGGALDTQYF
v_gene: TRBV19; abundance: .; j_gene: TRBJ1-2; d_gene: .; CDR3nt: TGTGCCAGTAGTATAGGAGGGAGCGGCTACACCTTC; CDR3aa: CASSIGGSGYTF
v_gene: TRBV5-5; abundance: .; j_gene: TRBJ2-3; d_gene: .; CDR3nt: TGTGCCAGCAGCTTGACAGGTCATAGCACAGATACGCAGTATTTT; CDR3aa: CASSLTGHSTDTQYF